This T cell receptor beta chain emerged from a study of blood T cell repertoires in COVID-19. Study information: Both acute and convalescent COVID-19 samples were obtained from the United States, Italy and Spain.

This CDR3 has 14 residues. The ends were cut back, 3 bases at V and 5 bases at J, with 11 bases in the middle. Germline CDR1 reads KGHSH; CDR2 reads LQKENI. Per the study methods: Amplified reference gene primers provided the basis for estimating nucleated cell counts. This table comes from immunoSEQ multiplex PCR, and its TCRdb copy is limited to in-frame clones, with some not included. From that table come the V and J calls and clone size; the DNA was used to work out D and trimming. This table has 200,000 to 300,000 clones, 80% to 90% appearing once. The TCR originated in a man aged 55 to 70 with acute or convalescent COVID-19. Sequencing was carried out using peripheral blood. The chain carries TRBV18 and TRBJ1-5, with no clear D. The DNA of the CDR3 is TGTGCCAGCTCACCGCGGGTATCATATCAGCCCCAGCATTTT. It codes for CASSPRVSYQPQHF.